This T cell receptor beta chain emerged from a study of T cell responses to AZD1222 COVID-19 vaccine. About the study: The study pooled second doses at about 4 or about 12 weeks.

To note about this clone: Its specificity is unknown.

Study outcomes and limitations: Baseline serology detected seropositivity in only 5 or 6 AZD1222 recipients.

V shed 2 bases and J shed 5 bases, with 15 bases lying between them. The CDR3 loop spans 14 amino acids. Germline V gene data show CDR1 as SQVTM and CDR2 as ANQGSEA. TCRdb keeps only in-frame clones here, not all; method: immunoSEQ multiplex PCR. The sample consists of 110,000 or so clones, 86% of them appearing once. The genes are TRBV29-1 and TRBJ1-1, with D perhaps TRBD1 (6 bases). Sequenced here: peripheral blood, sampled on day 0 of AZD1222 vaccination. This sequence was found in an adult in good health. The DNA of the CDR3 is TGCAGCGTTGAACAGGGGTCGGGGGGAACTGAAGCTTTCTTT. Its translation is CSVEQGSGGTEAFF. Filled out from reference TRBV29-1 and TRBJ1-1, the complete variable domain reads SAVISQKPSRDICQRGTSLTIQCQVDSQVTMMFWYRQQPGQSLTLIATANQGSEATYESGFVIDKFPISRPNLTFSTLTVSNMSPEDSSIYLCSVEQGSGGTEAFFGQGTRLTVV.